This T cell receptor (beta chain) derives from a study of cytotoxic CD8 clonotypes in ibrutinib-treated CLL (dated by TCRdb to the early 2020s). About the full investigation: The cohort had ten to twelve relapsed/refractory and more than 14 treatment-naive patients; fewer than 18 were IGHV unmutated. Cryopreserved peripheral blood mononuclear cells were collected at three points: before therapy, at response, and at either sustained remission or disease progression. Of the 90 or so participants in the trial, 25 to 30 had longitudinal samples available. On average, each sample had 255,043 productive templates and tens of thousands of productive rearrangements. Responses were partial in around 24 patients and complete in 2; after median approximately 69 months follow-up, roughly 15 stayed in remission and some twelve progressed. Response samples were taken after a median of approximately eleven months on treatment, ranging from about 6 to 36 months. What the authors observed across the whole study: Public clonotypes were rare and either shrank or stayed stable during treatment, and the rise in clonality at ibrutinib response reflected expansion of private clonotypes. Clonality rose at ibrutinib response, remained stable during sustained remission, and dropped back toward baseline at progression. Baseline clonality was found to be higher than that of age-matched healthy donors and was strongly correlated with circulating CD8+ T-cell counts. Sampling times were not matched between patients in sustained remission and patients whose disease was progressing, and lymph node repertoires were not examined.

For this clone: The clone's antigen remains unknown. Base qualities are not at hand, and no much larger clone is one base apart.

A distance of 11 bases separates the germline ends of V and J, which lose 0 bases and 6 bases respectively. From a lookup of the germline V gene (reference sequence), CDR1 and CDR2 are LNHNV and YYDKDF. From cysteine to phenylalanine, the CDR3 is 14 amino acids long. The read is trimmed to its CDR3 DNA, 42 bases read in frame from base 1. For TCR beta library preparation, 1.5 to 2 micrograms of genomic DNA was extracted from cryopreserved PBMCs. High-throughput TCR beta sequencing was performed on longitudinal blood samples from CLL patients receiving ibrutinib monotherapy. Patients were enrolled in a phase 2 open-label single-center ibrutinib monotherapy trial. The goal of deep resolution MiSeq sequencing was a depth between 1 in 1 million and 1 in 200,000 T cells, and coverage averaged 10x per clonotype. TCR beta libraries were generated with the immunoSEQ hsTCRB Kit. Per the authors' processing: Data were analyzed with ImmunoSEQ Data Assistant and ImmunoSEQ Analyzer, with V, D and J genes assigned per IMGT definitions. Clonality, with values ranging from 0 to 1, was calculated as one minus the normalized Shannon entropy of productive rearrangement frequencies. Only overrepresented clonotypes making up at least 0.05% of each patient's repertoire were included in the public clonotype analysis. Thirteen repertoires from age-matched healthy donors, obtained from immuneACCESS, served as clonality controls. What TCRdb holds here is the immuneACCESS table cut down to in-frame rearrangements. Part of the clones is not present; checked against another copy, under half of the missing clones reflect an unresolved V gene, and the others are unexplained. The D gene and trimming were derived from the DNA, and the V and J assignments and clone size from that table. This sample lists about 14,000 clones; roughly two thirds were detected once. The ten largest account for roughly 40% of the sample.

The sequences come from PBMCs, collected before ibrutinib treatment. The rearrangement combines TRBV15 with TRBJ1-1; TRBD1 is perhaps the D gene, given 5 matching bases. The receptor's source is a human donor with chronic lymphocytic leukemia. The CDR3: CATSRDWGYSEAFF. The DNA is as follows: TGTGCCACCAGCAGAGATTGGGGGTACTCTGAAGCTTTCTTT.